Listed below are T cell receptor beta chains from one sample, sequenced in a study of cytomegalovirus exposure and HLA in healthy donors. Clones were sequenced by immunoSEQ multiplex PCR, and TCRdb holds only the in-frame ones, with some missing. The sample records nearly 110,000 clones, around 70% being singletons. Sample: PBMCs. The receptors come from a boy younger than 18 in good health and CMV-seronegative. Each CDR3 is given with its conserved first and last residue. The order of the fields is V gene, J gene, clone size, D gene, CDR3 protein, CDR3 DNA. D genes are given only for firm matches. Clone size is given for some rows only: seen once, a few or many times, or a class if the clone is expanded.

V gene: TRBV18
J gene: TRBJ1-1
clone size: NA
D gene: NA
CDR3 protein: CASSPPGQEDTEAFF
CDR3 DNA: TGTGCCAGCTCACCACCGGGACAAGAGGACACTGAAGCTTTCTTT

V gene: TRBV7-2
J gene: TRBJ1-5
clone size: NA
D gene: NA
CDR3 protein: CASSPDSRWVDQPQHF
CDR3 DNA: TGTGCCAGCAGCCCTGACTCTCGGTGGGTCGATCAGCCCCAGCATTTT

V gene: TRBV6-5
J gene: TRBJ1-1
clone size: few
D gene: TRBD1
CDR3 protein: CASSIRQGDTEAFF
CDR3 DNA: TGTGCCAGCAGTATCCGACAGGGTGACACTGAAGCTTTCTTT

V gene: TRBV29-1
J gene: TRBJ2-1
clone size: NA
D gene: TRBD2
CDR3 protein: CSVEGLAGRNEQFF
CDR3 DNA: TGCAGCGTCGAGGGACTAGCGGGAAGGAATGAGCAGTTCTTC

V gene: TRBV6-4
J gene: TRBJ2-2
clone size: NA
D gene: TRBD1
CDR3 protein: CASSDTGDTGELFF
CDR3 DNA: TGTGCCAGCAGTGATACAGGGGACACCGGGGAGCTGTTTTTT

V gene: TRBV4-1
J gene: TRBJ2-1
clone size: few
D gene: NA
CDR3 protein: CASSQGPGHPYNEQFF
CDR3 DNA: TGCGCCAGCAGCCAAGGCCCGGGACACCCCTACAATGAGCAGTTCTTC

V gene: TRBV7-2
J gene: TRBJ1-1
clone size: NA
D gene: TRBD1
CDR3 protein: CASSLVGTGGNTEAFF
CDR3 DNA: TGTGCCAGCAGCTTAGTTGGGACAGGGGGGAACACTGAAGCTTTCTTT

V gene: TRBV4-3
J gene: TRBJ1-2
clone size: NA
D gene: TRBD1
CDR3 protein: CASSQDDGTGPYGYTF
CDR3 DNA: TGCGCCAGCAGCCAAGATGACGGGACAGGGCCTTATGGCTACACCTTC

V gene: TRBV6-1
J gene: TRBJ1-1
clone size: NA
D gene: NA
CDR3 protein: CASSAQNTEAFF
CDR3 DNA: TGTGCCAGCAGTGCACAGAACACTGAAGCTTTCTTT

V gene: TRBV2
J gene: TRBJ2-3
clone size: NA
D gene: NA
CDR3 protein: CASRAAATDTQYF
CDR3 DNA: TGTGCCAGCAGGGCGGCAGCAACAGATACGCAGTATTTT

V gene: TRBV6-1
J gene: TRBJ1-2
clone size: few
D gene: TRBD1
CDR3 protein: CASSGRDRGGYTF
CDR3 DNA: TGTGCCAGCAGTGGCCGGGACAGGGGGGGCTACACCTTC

V gene: TRBV7-9
J gene: TRBJ2-1
clone size: NA
D gene: TRBD1
CDR3 protein: CASSPRQGPPNEQFF
CDR3 DNA: TGTGCCAGCAGCCCCAGACAGGGTCCGCCCAATGAGCAGTTCTTC

V gene: TRBV13
J gene: TRBJ2-7
clone size: NA
D gene: NA
CDR3 protein: CASSLYLAYEQYF
CDR3 DNA: TGTGCCAGCAGCTTATATCTGGCTTACGAGCAGTACTTC

V gene: TRBV9
J gene: TRBJ2-2
clone size: few
D gene: TRBD1
CDR3 protein: CASHGTGNTGELFF
CDR3 DNA: TGTGCCAGCCATGGGACAGGGAACACCGGGGAGCTGTTTTTT

V gene: TRBV6-4
J gene: TRBJ2-1
clone size: NA
D gene: TRBD1
CDR3 protein: CASSARTGGNEQFF
CDR3 DNA: TGTGCCAGCAGTGCCCGGACAGGGGGCAATGAGCAGTTCTTC

V gene: TRBV18
J gene: TRBJ2-1
clone size: NA
D gene: NA
CDR3 protein: CASSQLTFGVSSYNEQFF
CDR3 DNA: TGTGCCAGCTCACAGTTGACTTTCGGCGTAAGCTCCTACAATGAGCAGTTCTTC

V gene: TRBV2
J gene: TRBJ1-1
clone size: NA
D gene: NA
CDR3 protein: CASSESQGATLNTEAFF
CDR3 DNA: TGTGCCAGCAGTGAGAGTCAGGGTGCGACATTGAACACTGAAGCTTTCTTT

V gene: TRBV27
J gene: TRBJ2-7
clone size: few
D gene: NA
CDR3 protein: CASSLPEFESYEQYF
CDR3 DNA: TGTGCCAGCAGTTTACCGGAGTTCGAATCCTACGAGCAGTACTTC

V gene: TRBV27
J gene: TRBJ2-7
clone size: NA
D gene: NA
CDR3 protein: CASSTRDAGEQYF
CDR3 DNA: TGTGCCAGCAGTACCCGGGATGCCGGGGAGCAGTACTTC

V gene: TRBV5-1
J gene: TRBJ2-7
clone size: few
D gene: TRBD1
CDR3 protein: CASSLRGLEQYF
CDR3 DNA: TGCGCCAGCAGCCTAAGGGGGCTCGAGCAGTACTTC

V gene: TRBV7-2
J gene: TRBJ1-5
clone size: few
D gene: TRBD1
CDR3 protein: CASSLKTGTQPQHF
CDR3 DNA: TGTGCCAGCAGCCTTAAGACAGGGACACAGCCCCAGCATTTT

V gene: TRBV27
J gene: TRBJ2-7
clone size: NA
D gene: TRBD1
CDR3 protein: CASSLILGQGPYEQYF
CDR3 DNA: TGTGCCAGCAGCCTCATCCTGGGACAGGGGCCCTACGAGCAGTACTTC

V gene: TRBV6-5
J gene: TRBJ1-5
clone size: NA
D gene: NA
CDR3 protein: CASARDSINQPQHF
CDR3 DNA: TGTGCCAGCGCCCGAGACTCGATCAATCAGCCCCAGCATTTT